The 23 T cell receptor beta chains listed next were all sequenced from one sample in a study of CD8+ T cells in alopecia areata. A sort of pooled cutaneous lymph node cells used CD4, CD8alpha, NKG2D, NKG2ACE and other stains. Investigators isolated RNA and reverse transcribed it into cDNA to act as the sequencing template. The repertoire was sequenced with immunoSEQ multiplex PCR; TCRdb's copy has only in-frame clones and lacks some. The sample is made up of roughly 260,000 clones, none counted only once. The specimen sequenced was CD4+ T cells sorted from a lymph node. Every receptor here comes from a C3H/HeJ mouse with alopecia areata. The strain bears MHC haplotype H2-k.

This clone turned up a few times. Genes here carry mouse names. The read gets to within 4 residues of the CDR3 end, and the germline J gene fills in the rest. This chain uses TRBV1 with TRBJ2-7, with D hard to call. CDR1 and CDR2 (germline): NSQYPW, LRSPGD (reference sequence). The length of the CDR3 is 12 residues. The CDR3 loop is CTCRADKYEQYF. The part of the CDR3 DNA that was read is TGCACCTGCAGGGCCGACAAATAT.

This clone was recorded many times. Gene labels here are mouse ones. Sequencing ends 4 residues short of the CDR3 end; the germline J gene provides the rest. V usage is TRBV3 and J usage is TRBJ2-2; 10 bases fit TRBD2. The CDR3 has 16 amino acids. CDR1 is SNHLY, CDR2 FYNGKV, per germline (reference sequence). V lost 3 bases, J lost 3 bases, and 4 bases stayed unmatched. CDR3 DNA (partial): TGTGCCAGCAGCTTCCCTGGGGGGGCAGACACCGGG. The encoded protein is CASSFPGGADTG. The entire CDR3 is CASSFPGGADTGQLYF.

A note on this clone: Here the gene names and germline are mouse. The read stops 4 residues short of the end of the CDR3; the missing end is completed from the germline J gene. The V gene is TRBV13-3, the J gene TRBJ2-5, with TRBD2 matching 8 bases. The V and J ends lost 5 bases and 3 bases, in that order; junction bases with no gene match: 5. Germline V lookup: CDR1 NNHDY, CDR2 SYVADS. The CDR3 sequence is 14 residues long. The CDR3 loop is CASSALGAQDTQYF. The sequenced part of the CDR3 DNA is TGTGCCAGCAGCGCACTGGGGGCACAAGAC.

This clone appeared a few times. The genes and germline here are from mouse. The CDR3 DNA, read in part, is TGCACCTGCAGTGCAGACTGGGGGGTGAACTATGCT. Translated: CTCSADWGVNYA. The whole CDR3 sequence reads CTCSADWGVNYAEQFF. The chain uses TRBV1 and TRBJ2-1; 8 bases align to TRBD2. The read halts 4 residues ahead of the CDR3 end, with the missing end drawn from the germline J gene. Germline V gives CDR1 NSQYPW, CDR2 LRSPGD (reference sequence). V lost 0 bases to trimming and J lost 1 base; unmatched junction nucleotides: 2. CDR3 length: 16 amino acids.

This clone was observed a few times. The genes are named according to mouse. The read comes to an end 4 residues before the CDR3 does, leaving the germline J gene to fill in the end. The sample holds other DNA sequences that translate to the same CDR3. The chain links TRBV1 to TRBJ2-3; the match to TRBD1 covers 8 bases. The CDR3 totals 14 residues. The J segment lost 3 bases and the V segment lost 1 base, leaving 0 bases of the junction unmatched. CDR1 and CDR2 (germline): NSQYPW, LRSPGD (reference sequence). The sequenced part of the CDR3 DNA is TGCACCTGCAGTGCAGGGACAGGGGCAGAA. Translating gives CTCSAGTGAE. The whole CDR3 protein is CTCSAGTGAETLYF. The full variable domain, rest sourced from reference TRBV1 and TRBJ2-3, is VTLLEQNPRWRLVPRGQAVNLRCILKNSQYPWMSWYQQDLQKQLQWLFTLRSPGDKEVKSLPGADYLATRVTDTELRLQVANMSQGRTLYCTCSAGTGAETLYFGSGTRLTVL.

This clone was detected a few times. Gene names are the mouse ones. The read terminates 4 residues before the CDR3 end, so the remaining end is supplied by the germline J gene. The genes are TRBV13-1 and TRBJ2-5; TRBD1 aligns across 9 bases. The CDR3 runs 14 residues. Germline lookup yields CDR1 NSHNY and CDR2 SYGAGN. The sequenced CDR3 bases are TGTGCCAGCAGTGAACAGGGGGCAGGAGAC. It translates to CASSEQGAGD. The CDR3, in full, reads CASSEQGAGDTQYF.

In this sample, this clone turned up a few times. The germline and genes are mouse ones. The read falls 3 residues short of the CDR3 end, and the missing part is taken from the germline J gene. The V gene is TRBV13-3, the J gene TRBJ1-6; D remains ambiguous. TRBJ1-6 is reported as an ORF; its role is uncertain. This CDR3 is built from 15 residues. Trimming left V 1 base short and J 0 bases short, with 5 bases between. The germline CDR1 and CDR2 sequences are NNHDY and SYVADS. The CDR3 region is CASSDQSSYNSPLYF. The part of the CDR3 DNA that was read is TGTGCCAGCAGTGATCAGTCTTCCTATAATTCGCCC.

About this clone itself: All gene names here are mouse names. Read sequence stops 4 residues before the CDR3 end, and the germline J gene provides the missing end. This same CDR3 is encoded by further DNA sequences in the sample. The chain recombines TRBV13-1 with TRBJ2-5; 7 positions agree with TRBD2. CDR3 length equals 14 residues. Germline V gene sequence: CDR1 NSHNY, CDR2 SYGAGN. The CDR3 sequence is CASSDANWGDTQYF. The DNA read from the CDR3 is TGTGCCAGCAGTGATGCTAACTGGGGAGAC.

For this clone: Genes and germline come from the mouse. Coverage ceases 4 residues before the CDR3 finishes, and the germline J gene fills in the end. The V and J genes are TRBV19 and TRBJ2-2, with 8 positions matching TRBD1. V lost 1 base and J lost 4; bases outside the gene matches: 9. Germline-derived CDR1 and CDR2 are FNHDT and SITEND (reference sequence). CDR3 length equals 17 residues. The CDR3 here is CASSIPGTGSGTGQLYF. The sequenced part of the CDR3 DNA is TGTGCCAGCAGTATACCCGGGACAGGATCGGGCACCGGG.

This clone was detected a few times. All gene names here are mouse names. The read ends 4 residues early relative to the CDR3; the germline J gene fills the gap. The chain uses TRBV5 and TRBJ2-7, with D perhaps TRBD1 (6 bases). The CDR3 runs 15 residues. In germline, CDR1 is LGHNA, CDR2 YNLKQL (reference sequence). V lost 3 bases to trimming and J lost 2 bases, with 14 bases between them. CDR3 sequence: CASSHPGHKTYEQYF. The CDR3 DNA, read in part, is TGTGCCAGCAGCCATCCGGGACATAAAACCTAT.

In regard to this clone: Each gene name is a mouse one. The CDR3 goes on 4 residues after the read ends, and that part is filled in from the germline J gene. The chain employs TRBV13-1 and TRBJ2-7; 11 bases fit TRBD2. The CDR3 covers 16 residues. After removal of 1 base from V and 3 bases from J, the junction contained 6 bases not matched to a gene. CDR1 and CDR2 from the germline V gene are NSHNY and SYGAGN. CDR3 protein: CASSDKGGLGVYEQYF. CDR3 DNA, as far as it was read: TGTGCCAGCAGTGATAAGGGGGGACTGGGGGTCTAT.

This clone turned up a few times. The gene symbols are mouse symbols. Read sequence stops 4 residues before the CDR3 end, and the germline J gene provides the missing end. This sample also contains other DNA sequences that code for the same CDR3. This chain links TRBV13-3 with TRBJ2-3; 10 nucleotides align to TRBD1. The CDR3 runs 15 residues. Germline-derived CDR1 and CDR2 are NNHDY and SYVADS. V was pared by 7 bases and J by 0 bases, with 5 bases of the junction left unmatched. The sequenced part of the CDR3 DNA is TGTGCCAGCTCCCGGGACAGGGGTAGTGCAGAA. Translating gives CASSRDRGSAE. The whole CDR3 reads CASSRDRGSAETLYF.

In this sample, this clone turned up a few times. Gene names are the mouse ones. The read comes to an end 4 residues before the CDR3 does, leaving the germline J gene to fill in the end. The genes are TRBV13-1 and TRBJ1-2, with 8 nucleotides matching TRBD1. The trim removed 2 bases at V and 1 base at J, leaving 4 bases unmatched. The CDR3 has 15 amino acids. Per the germline V gene, CDR1 is NSHNY and CDR2 is SYGAGN. The chain's CDR3 is CASSETGVGNSDYTF. The part of the CDR3 DNA that was read is TGTGCCAGCAGTGAGACAGGGGTGGGAAACTCC.

Concerning this clone: Here the gene names and germline are mouse. The read ends 4 residues before the CDR3 terminus; that terminus is restored from the germline J gene. The sample carries other DNA sequences with the same CDR3. The chain recombines TRBV19 with TRBJ2-7, with 8 bases aligning to TRBD1. CDR1 is FNHDT and CDR2 is SITEND in the germline V gene (reference sequence). CDR3 length: 13 residues. CDR3 DNA (partial): TGTGCCAGCAGTCGGGACAGGAATTAT. This gives the protein CASSRDRNY. The complete CDR3 sequence is CASSRDRNYEQYF.

There are a few counts of this clone. Genes and germline come from the mouse. The CDR3 reads CASSQVYGGQGTEQFF. The sequenced part of the CDR3 DNA is TGTGCCAGCAGCCAAGTTTATGGGGGACAGGGGACT. The chain is built from TRBV5 and TRBJ2-1; 10 bases align to TRBD1. The read halts 4 residues ahead of the CDR3 end, with the missing end drawn from the germline J gene. The germline CDR1 and CDR2 sequences are LGHNA and YNLKQL (reference sequence). The CDR3 runs to 16 residues.

Notes on this clone: The germline and genes are mouse ones. The CDR3 is cut off 4 residues early in the read; its end comes from the germline J gene. The genes are TRBV5 and TRBJ1-1; unclear D gene. With 0 bases removed from V and 3 bases from J, the gap between germline ends came to 11 bases. Germline V gene data show CDR1 as LGHNA and CDR2 as YNLKQL (reference sequence). The CDR3 spans 15 residues. Here the CDR3 reads CASSQDKGLHTEVFF. CDR3 bases read: TGTGCCAGCAGCCAAGATAAAGGGTTACACACA.

To note about this clone: One base away lies a much larger clone, so this may be a sequencing read error. Gene names and germline match the mouse. The read halts 4 residues ahead of the CDR3 end, with the missing end drawn from the germline J gene. The V and J genes are TRBV5 and TRBJ1-1, with 10 bases matching TRBD1. The ends lost 1 base at V and 4 bases at J; junction bases unmatched: 3. Germline lookup yields CDR1 LGHNA and CDR2 YNLKQL (reference sequence). The CDR3 loop spans 15 amino acids. The part of the CDR3 DNA that was read is TGTGCCAGCAGCCAAGCCGGGACAGGGGTCACA. Translation gives CASSQAGTGVT. The whole CDR3 sequence is CASSQAGTGVTEVFF.

This clone was observed a few times. Gene and germline names: mouse. The read gets to within 4 residues of the CDR3 end, and the germline J gene fills in the rest. Other DNA sequences in the sample encode the same CDR3. The rearrangement uses TRBV13-1 and TRBJ2-5; TRBD1 aligns across 11 bases. The CDR3 sequence is 14 residues long. From germline, CDR1 is NSHNY and CDR2 SYGAGN. CDR3: CASSRTGGEDTQYF. The DNA read from the CDR3 is TGTGCCAGCAGCCGGACAGGGGGCGAAGAC.

This clone came up a few times. Gene names follow the mouse nomenclature. The read comes to an end 4 residues before the CDR3 does, leaving the germline J gene to fill in the end. This sequence joins TRBV3 and TRBJ2-5; 14 bases map to TRBD2. The CDR3 is made up of 16 amino acids. Germline V gives CDR1 SNHLY, CDR2 FYNGKV (reference sequence). The CDR3 DNA, read in part, is TGTGCCAGCAGTTTCGGGACTGGGGGGGCCGAAGAC. This sequence encodes CASSFGTGGAED. The full CDR3 protein is CASSFGTGGAEDTQYF.

On this clone: Gene labels here are mouse ones. The read ends 4 residues early relative to the CDR3; the germline J gene fills the gap. The V call is TRBV13-1, the J call TRBJ1-2; a weak D match, TRBD1 (6 bases). Trimming pared 0 bases from V and 0 bases from J, leaving 12 bases between. Per the germline V gene, CDR1 is NSHNY and CDR2 is SYGAGN. The length of the CDR3 is 16 residues. The sequenced part of the CDR3 DNA is TGTGCCAGCAGTGATGGGCGGGACATTGCAAACTCC. Translated: CASSDGRDIANS. The CDR3, in full, reads CASSDGRDIANSDYTF.

Comments on this clone: Genes and germline come from the mouse. Coverage ceases 4 residues before the CDR3 finishes, and the germline J gene fills in the end. This chain joins TRBV5 and TRBJ2-5; 7 bases fit TRBD1. V trimming: 0 bases; J trimming: 3 bases; junction bases outside the gene matches: 3. Germline V gene data show CDR1 as LGHNA and CDR2 as YNLKQL (reference sequence). The length of the CDR3 is 15 residues. The CDR3 loop is CASSQEVGQQDTQYF. Partial CDR3 DNA: TGTGCCAGCAGCCAAGAGGTGGGACAGCAAGAC.

This clone was seen repeatedly, ten times or more. Gene names and germline match the mouse. The read ends 4 residues before the CDR3 terminus; that terminus is restored from the germline J gene. The chain joins TRBV13-3 to TRBJ2-2; 10 positions agree with TRBD1. The length of the CDR3 is 14 residues. Trimming took 5 bases from V and 2 from J; bases not matched to a gene: 0. The V gene's germline CDR1 is NNHDY and CDR2 SYVADS. Incomplete CDR3 DNA: TGTGCCAGCAGGGGACAGGGGAACACCGGG. This gives the protein CASRGQGNTG. The whole CDR3 protein is CASRGQGNTGQLYF.

This clone was observed a handful of times. Gene names follow the mouse nomenclature. The sequenced fragment ends 4 residues before the CDR3 boundary, so the rest is inferred from the germline J gene. The rearrangement links TRBV13-1 to TRBJ1-1, with 10 bases lining up with TRBD1. Germline V gene data show CDR1 as NSHNY and CDR2 as SYGAGN. This CDR3 is built from 13 residues. The J segment lost 3 bases and the V segment lost 6 bases, leaving 2 bases of the junction unmatched. Incomplete CDR3 DNA: TGTGCCAGCAAGACAGGGGGCTACACA. It translates to CASKTGGYT. The entire CDR3 reads CASKTGGYTEVFF.